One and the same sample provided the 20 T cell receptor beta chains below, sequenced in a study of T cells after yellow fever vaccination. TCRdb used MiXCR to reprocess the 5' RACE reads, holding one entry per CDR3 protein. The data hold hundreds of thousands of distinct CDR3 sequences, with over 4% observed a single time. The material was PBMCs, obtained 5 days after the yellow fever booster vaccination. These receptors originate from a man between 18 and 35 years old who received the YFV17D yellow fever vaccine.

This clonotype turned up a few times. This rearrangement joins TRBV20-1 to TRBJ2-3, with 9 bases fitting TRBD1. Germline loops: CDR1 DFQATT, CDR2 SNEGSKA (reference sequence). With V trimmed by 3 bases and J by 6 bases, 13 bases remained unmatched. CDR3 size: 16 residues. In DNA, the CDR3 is TGCAGTGCTAGCCGCTATAACAGGGGGCGATCGGATACGCAGTATTTT. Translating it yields CSASRYNRGRSDTQYF.

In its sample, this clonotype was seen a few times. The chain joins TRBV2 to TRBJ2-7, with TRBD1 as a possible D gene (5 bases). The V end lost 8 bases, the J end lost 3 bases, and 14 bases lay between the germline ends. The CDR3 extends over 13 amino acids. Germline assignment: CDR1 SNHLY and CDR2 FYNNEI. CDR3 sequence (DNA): TGTGCCAGCGGACGCCAGGGTGGCTACGAGCAGTACGTC. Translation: CASGRQGGYEQYV.

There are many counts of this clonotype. As DNA, the CDR3 is TGTGCCAGCAGTGTAGAGGTGGCAGTCCTTCACAATCAGCCCCAGCATTTT. This codes for CASSVEVAVLHNQPQHF. This chain uses TRBV6-1 with TRBJ1-5; D gene unclear. The CDR3 spans 17 residues. V lost 4 bases and J 3 bases, leaving 19 bases between the germline ends. CDR1 is MNHNS and CDR2 is SASEGT in the germline V gene.

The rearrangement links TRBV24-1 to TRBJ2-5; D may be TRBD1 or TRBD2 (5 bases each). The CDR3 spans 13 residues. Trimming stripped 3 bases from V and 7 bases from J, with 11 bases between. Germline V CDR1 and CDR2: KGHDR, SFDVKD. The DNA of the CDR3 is TGTGCCACCAGTGATGGGACCTTATTGACCCAGTACTTC. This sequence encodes CATSDGTLLTQYF.

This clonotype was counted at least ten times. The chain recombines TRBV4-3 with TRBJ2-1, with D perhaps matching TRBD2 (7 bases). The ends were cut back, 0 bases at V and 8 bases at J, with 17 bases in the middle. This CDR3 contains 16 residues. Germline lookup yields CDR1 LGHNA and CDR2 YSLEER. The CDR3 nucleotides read TGCGCCAGCAGCCAAGATTGGGGGGGCGGTGGGGATGAGCAGTTCTTC. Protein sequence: CASSQDWGGGGDEQFF.

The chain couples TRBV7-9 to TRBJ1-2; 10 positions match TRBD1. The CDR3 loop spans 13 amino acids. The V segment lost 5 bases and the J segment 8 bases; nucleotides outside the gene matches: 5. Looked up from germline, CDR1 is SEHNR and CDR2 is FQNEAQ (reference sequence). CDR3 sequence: CASSQGTGEGYTF. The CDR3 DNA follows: TGTGCCAGCAGCCAAGGGACAGGGGAAGGCTACACCTTC.

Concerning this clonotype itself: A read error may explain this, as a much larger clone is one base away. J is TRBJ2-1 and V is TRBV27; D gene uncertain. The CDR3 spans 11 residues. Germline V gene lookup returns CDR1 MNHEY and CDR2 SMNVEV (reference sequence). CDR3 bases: TGTGCCAGCAGTTTTTTTAATGAGGAGTTCTTC. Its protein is CASSFFNEEFF.

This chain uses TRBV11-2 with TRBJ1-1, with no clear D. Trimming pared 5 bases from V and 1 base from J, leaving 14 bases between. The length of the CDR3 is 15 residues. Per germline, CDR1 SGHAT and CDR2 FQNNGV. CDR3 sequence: CASSPETASNTEAFF. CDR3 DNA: TGTGCCAGCAGCCCCGAGACTGCTTCGAACACTGAAGCTTTCTTT.

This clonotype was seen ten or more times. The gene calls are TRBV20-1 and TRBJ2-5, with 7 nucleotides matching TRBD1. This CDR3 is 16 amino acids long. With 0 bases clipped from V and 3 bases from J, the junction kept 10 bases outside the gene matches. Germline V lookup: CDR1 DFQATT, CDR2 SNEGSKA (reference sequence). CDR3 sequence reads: CSARDPGGSSKETQYF. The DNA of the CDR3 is TGCAGTGCTAGAGATCCAGGGGGTTCGTCAAAAGAGACCCAGTACTTC.

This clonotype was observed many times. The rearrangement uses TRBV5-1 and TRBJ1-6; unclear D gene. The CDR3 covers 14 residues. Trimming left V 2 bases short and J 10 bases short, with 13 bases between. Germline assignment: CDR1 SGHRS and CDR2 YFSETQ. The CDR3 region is CASSFGGEGSPLHF. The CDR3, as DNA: TGCGCCAGCAGCTTCGGTGGGGAGGGCTCACCCCTCCACTTT.

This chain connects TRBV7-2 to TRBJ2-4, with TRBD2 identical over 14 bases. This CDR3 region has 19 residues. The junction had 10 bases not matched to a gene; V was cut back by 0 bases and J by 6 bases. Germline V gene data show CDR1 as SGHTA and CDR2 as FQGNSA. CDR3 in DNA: TGTGCCAGCAGCTTAGCTAGGACTAGCGGGGGGAAATCCGGAAACATTCAGTACTTC. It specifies CASSLARTSGGKSGNIQYF.

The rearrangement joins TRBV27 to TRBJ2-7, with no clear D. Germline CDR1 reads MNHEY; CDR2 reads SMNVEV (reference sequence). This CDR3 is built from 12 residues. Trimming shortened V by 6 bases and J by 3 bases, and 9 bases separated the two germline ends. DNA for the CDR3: TGTGCCAGCAGGGTAGTCATCTACGAGCAGTACGTC. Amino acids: CASRVVIYEQYV.

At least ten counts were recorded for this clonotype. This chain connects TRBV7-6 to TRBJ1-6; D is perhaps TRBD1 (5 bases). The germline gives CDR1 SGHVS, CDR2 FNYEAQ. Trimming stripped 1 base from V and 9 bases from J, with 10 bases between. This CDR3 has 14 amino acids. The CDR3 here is CASSLGGGSSPLHF. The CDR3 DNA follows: TGTGCCAGCAGCTTAGGGGGGGGTAGTTCACCCCTCCACTTT.

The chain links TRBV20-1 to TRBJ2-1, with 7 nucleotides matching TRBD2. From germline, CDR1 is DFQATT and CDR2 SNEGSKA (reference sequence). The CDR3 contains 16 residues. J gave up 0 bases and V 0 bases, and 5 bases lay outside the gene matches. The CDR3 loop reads CSARDQAGSSYNEQFF. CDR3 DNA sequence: TGCAGTGCTAGAGATCAAGCGGGGAGCTCCTACAATGAGCAGTTCTTC.

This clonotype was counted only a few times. CDR3 sequence: CASINSGLASTDTQYF. Here the CDR3 DNA reads TGTGCCAGCATCAATTCGGGACTAGCCTCCACAGATACGCAGTATTTT. The rearrangement uses TRBV28 and TRBJ2-3, with 9 nucleotides matching TRBD2. Germline lookup yields CDR1 MDHEN and CDR2 SYDVKM. There are 16 residues in the CDR3. V lost 7 bases, J lost 2 bases, and 10 bases stayed unmatched. The entire variable domain, with the rest obtained from reference TRBV28 and TRBJ2-3, is as follows: DVKVTQSSRYLVKRTGEKVFLECVQDMDHENMFWYRQDPGLGLRLIYFSYDVKMKEKGDIPEGYSVSREKKERFSLILESASTNQTSMYLCASINSGLASTDTQYFGPGTRLTVL.

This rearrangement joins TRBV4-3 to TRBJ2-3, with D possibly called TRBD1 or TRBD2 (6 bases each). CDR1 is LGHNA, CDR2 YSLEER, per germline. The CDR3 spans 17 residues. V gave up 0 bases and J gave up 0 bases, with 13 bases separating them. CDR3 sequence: CASSQDPGALSTDTQYF. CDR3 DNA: TGCGCCAGCAGCCAAGATCCGGGGGCCCTTAGCACAGATACGCAGTATTTT.

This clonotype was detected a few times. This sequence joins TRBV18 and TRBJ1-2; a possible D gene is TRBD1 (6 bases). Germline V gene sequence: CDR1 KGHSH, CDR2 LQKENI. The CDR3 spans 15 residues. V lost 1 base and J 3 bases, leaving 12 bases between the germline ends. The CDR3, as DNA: TGTGCCAGCTCACCACTGAGGGGGGCTGACTATGGCTACACCTTC. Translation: CASSPLRGADYGYTF.

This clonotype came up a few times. The DNA of the CDR3 is TGCGCCAGCAGTCCCCGTAGTCGGACAGTCAACACCGGGGAGCTGTTTTTT. Translation: CASSPRSRTVNTGELFF. The gene calls are TRBV23-1 and TRBJ2-2; TRBD1 is a possible D gene (6 bases). TRBV23-1 is recorded as an ORF, its role being uncertain. The V end was cut by 4 bases, the J end by 2 bases, with 17 bases between. This CDR3 region has 17 residues.

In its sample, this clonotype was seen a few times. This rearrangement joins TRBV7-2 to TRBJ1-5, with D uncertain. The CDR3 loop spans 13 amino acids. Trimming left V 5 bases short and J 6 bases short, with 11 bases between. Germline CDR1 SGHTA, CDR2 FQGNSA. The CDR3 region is CASSGGTGQPQHF. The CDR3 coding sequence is TGTGCCAGCAGCGGCGGAACGGGTCAGCCCCAGCATTTT.

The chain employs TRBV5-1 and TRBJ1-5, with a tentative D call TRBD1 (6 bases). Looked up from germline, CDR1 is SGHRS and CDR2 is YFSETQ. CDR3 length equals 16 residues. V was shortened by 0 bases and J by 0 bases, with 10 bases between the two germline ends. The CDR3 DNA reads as TGCGCCAGCAGCTTGGGAGCACAGGGTAGCAATCAGCCCCAGCATTTT. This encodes CASSLGAQGSNQPQHF.